The 11 T cell receptor beta chains listed next were all sequenced from one sample in a study of technical replicates of blood from several donors. TCRdb keeps only in-frame clones here, not all; method: immunoSEQ multiplex PCR. The sample has tens of thousands of clones; just under 97% are singletons. Input material: T cells isolated from PBMCs. The receptor set was obtained from a human donor in good health.

V gene TRBV6-4 combines with J gene TRBJ2-1, with 7 positions matching TRBD2. Germline V lookup: CDR1 MRHNA, CDR2 SNTAGT. The CDR3 is made up of 14 amino acids. After removal of 6 bases from V and 3 bases from J, the junction contained 5 bases not matched to a gene. Here the CDR3 reads CASSPRGDYNEQFF. As DNA, the CDR3 is TGTGCCAGCAGCCCCCGGGGGGACTACAATGAGCAGTTCTTC.

The chain carries TRBV7-9 and TRBJ2-7; D is unresolved. Looked up from germline, CDR1 is SEHNR and CDR2 is FQNEAQ (reference sequence). The CDR3 is 14 amino acids. The V end was cut by 1 base, the J end by 3 bases, with 10 bases between. This chain's CDR3 is CASSLGSSLYEQYF. The DNA of the CDR3 is TGTGCCAGCAGCTTAGGGAGTTCCCTCTACGAGCAGTACTTC.

The V call is TRBV29-1, the J call TRBJ2-1; D is possibly TRBD2 (7 bases). V lost 7 bases, J lost 10 bases, and 17 bases lay in between. Germline V gene sequence: CDR1 SQVTM, CDR2 ANQGSEA. CDR3 length: 12 amino acids. DNA of the CDR3: TGCAGCGGAGGGGGGGGACAATTGGAGCAGTTCTTC. It specifies CSGGGGQLEQFF.

CDR3 nucleotide sequence: TGCGCCAGCAGCTTGGCGGGGCTAGCGGGAACAGATACGCAGTATTTT. Its translation: CASSLAGLAGTDTQYF. This rearrangement joins TRBV5-1 to TRBJ2-3; 9 nucleotides agree with TRBD2. CDR3 length equals 16 residues. The J segment lost 3 bases and the V segment lost 0 bases, leaving 5 bases of the junction unmatched. CDR1 and CDR2 from the germline V gene are SGHRS and YFSETQ. The full variable domain, rest sourced from reference TRBV5-1 and TRBJ2-3, is KAGVTQTPRYLIKTRGQQVTLSCSPISGHRSVSWYQQTPGQGLQFLFEYFSETQRNKGNFPGRFSGRQFSNSRSEMNVSTLELGDSALYLCASSLAGLAGTDTQYFGPGTRLTVL.

The chain has TRBV6-4 and TRBJ2-1; 11 bases are shared with TRBD2. The CDR3 has 17 residues. Germline V gene data show CDR1 as MRHNA and CDR2 as SNTAGT. Trimming at V came to 4 bases and at J to 10 bases, leaving 15 bases not matched to a gene. CDR3 region: CASSGRPASGRLYEQFF. The DNA of the CDR3 is TGTGCCAGCAGTGGGCGCCCAGCTAGCGGGAGGCTCTACGAGCAGTTCTTC.

The chain combines TRBV6-5 with TRBJ1-2, with TRBD1 matching over 8 bases. J gave up 1 base and V 6 bases, and 7 bases lay outside the gene matches. The CDR3 is made up of 15 amino acids. The germline CDR1 and CDR2 sequences are MNHEY and SVGAGI. CDR3 amino acids: CASRHRTGNNYGYTF. In DNA form, the CDR3 reads TGTGCCAGCAGACACCGGACAGGGAATAACTATGGCTACACCTTC.

This clone was recorded only once. The J gene is TRBJ2-1, the V gene TRBV5-1, with 7 positions matching TRBD1. This CDR3 region has 15 residues. The V gene end was trimmed by 3 bases and the J gene end by 3 bases; junction bases not matched to a gene: 6. Germline loops: CDR1 SGHRS, CDR2 YFSETQ. The CDR3 DNA sequence: TGCGCCAGCAGCTCGAGCTGGGACAGCTACAATGAGCAGTTCTTC. It yields the protein CASSSSWDSYNEQFF. The entire variable domain, with the rest obtained from reference TRBV5-1 and TRBJ2-1, is as follows: KAGVTQTPRYLIKTRGQQVTLSCSPISGHRSVSWYQQTPGQGLQFLFEYFSETQRNKGNFPGRFSGRQFSNSRSEMNVSTLELGDSALYLCASSSSWDSYNEQFFGPGTRLTVL.

The gene calls are TRBV10-3 and TRBJ1-2; D remains unclear. The germline gives CDR1 ENHRY, CDR2 SYGVKD. The V end was cut by 0 bases, the J end by 6 bases, with 8 bases between. The CDR3 contains 13 residues. CDR3 amino acids: CAISESVGDGYTF. DNA of the CDR3: TGTGCCATCAGTGAGTCAGTAGGAGATGGCTACACCTTC.

The V gene is TRBV27, the J gene TRBJ2-3, with D possibly TRBD1 on 6 matching bases. The CDR3 is 15 residues long. CDR1 is MNHEY, CDR2 SMNVEV, per germline (reference sequence). The V end was cut by 5 bases, the J end by 4 bases, with 16 bases between. The CDR3: CASSRSRGVPDTQYF. CDR3 nucleotide sequence: TGTGCCAGCAGTCGGAGCAGGGGTGTGCCAGATACGCAGTATTTT.

The chain uses TRBV28 and TRBJ1-1; D is perhaps TRBD1 (5 bases). CDR3 length: 17 amino acids. Germline loops: CDR1 MDHEN, CDR2 SYDVKM. Trimming stripped 7 bases from V and 3 bases from J, with 24 bases between. Written as DNA, the CDR3 is TGTGCCAGCACAACCCCAACCTCCGGGGGATGGGACACTGAAGCTTTCTTT. Translated, it gives CASTTPTSGGWDTEAFF.

The chain is built from TRBV4-1 and TRBJ2-3; the match to TRBD2 covers 9 bases. This CDR3 region has 15 residues. The germline V gene encodes CDR1 MGHRA and CDR2 YSYEKL. J gave up 7 bases and V 0 bases, and 5 bases lay outside the gene matches. The CDR3 loop is CASSQDSLAGHTQYF. CDR3 nucleotides: TGCGCCAGCAGCCAAGACTCCCTAGCGGGGCATACGCAGTATTTT.